This T cell receptor (beta chain) was sequenced during a study of identical twins. To note about this clonotype: No antigen is known for it.

Study-wide results and caveats: Twins' excess sharing was less marked for out-of-frame beta sequences. Invariant T cells like MAIT and iNKT could partly confound the zero-insertion analyses.

With template switching, a universal primer site was added, and the cDNA carried unique molecular identifiers. TCRdb reprocessed the 5' RACE reads via MiXCR and lists one record per CDR3 protein. This table has about 530,000 distinct CDR3 sequences, about a fifth appearing once. Germline lookup yields CDR1 SNHLY and CDR2 FYNNEI. Between the trimmed V and J ends, which lost 3 bases and 3 bases, there was a span of 9 bases. The CDR3 length is 13 residues. This same sample was also part of a study on yellow fever vaccine responses in identical twins.

The receptor comes from a woman aged 18-29 years in good health. This chain uses TRBV2 with TRBJ2-7; tentatively, D is TRBD2 (5 bases). The sample consisted of CD4+ T cells sorted from blood. The CDR3 nucleotides read TGTGCCAGCAGTGACCTCGAGGGCTACGAGCAGTACTTC. Translating gives CASSDLEGYEQYF.